The 18 T cell receptor beta chains below all came from one sample that was sequenced in a study of T cells in Graves' hyperthyroidism and ophthalmopathy. Amplified TCR beta CDR3 regions came from RNA transcripts. Carried out on the TCR CDR3, a first-round RT-PCR used the HTBI primer set. TCRdb re-called the multiplex PCR reads with MiXCR, one entry per CDR3 protein. This sample carries around 420,000 distinct CDR3 sequences, around 14% of them seen once, and the ten largest clones take 13% to 15%. The sequencing input was blood. These receptors were obtained from a woman in her late teens or twenties with Graves' hyperthyroidism.

V and J are TRBV2 and TRBJ1-1; TRBD1 matches at 11 bases. CDR1 and CDR2 from the germline V gene are SNHLY and FYNNEI. This CDR3 spans 15 amino acids. J gave up 0 bases and V 6 bases, and 3 bases lay outside the gene matches. The CDR3 region is CASRGTGGLNTEAFF. In DNA, the CDR3 is TGTGCCAGCAGGGGGACAGGGGGTTTGAACACTGAAGCTTTCTTT.

The table lists this clonotype with many counts. CDR3 DNA: TGTGCCAGCAGCGTACAGGGAACTAATGAAAAACTGTTTTTT. Residues: CASSVQGTNEKLFF. This chain uses TRBV12-3 or TRBV12-4 with TRBJ1-4; D might be TRBD1 (6 bases). V lost 6 bases and J lost 1, with 9 bases in between. There are 14 residues in the CDR3.

At least ten counts were recorded for this clonotype. The chain joins TRBV20-1 to TRBJ1-5; 7 positions match TRBD1. CDR3 length equals 15 residues. V shed 2 bases, J shed 6 bases, and the junction held 10 bases outside the gene matches. Germline V lookup: CDR1 DFQATT, CDR2 SNEGSKA (reference sequence). CDR3 coding DNA: TGCAGTGCTAGAATTTCGTCCGACAGGGTTCAGCCCCAGCATTTT. Amino acid sequence: CSARISSDRVQPQHF.

This chain connects TRBV7-9 to TRBJ2-7; D assignment may be TRBD1 or TRBD2 (6 bases each). The CDR3 totals 14 residues. CDR1 and CDR2 from the germline V gene are SEHNR and FQNEAQ (reference sequence). Trimming cost V 0 bases and J 3 bases, with 9 bases left between them. CDR3 residues: CASSLAGGLYEQYF. The CDR3 region has the DNA TGTGCCAGCAGCTTAGCGGGGGGCCTCTACGAGCAGTACTTC.

This clonotype was recorded at least ten times. The chain recombines TRBV7-9 with TRBJ1-5; D uncertain. Germline V gives CDR1 SEHNR, CDR2 FQNEAQ (reference sequence). The CDR3 runs to 15 residues. The V and J ends lost 6 bases and 6 bases respectively, with 18 bases between them. CDR3 nucleotide sequence: TGTGCCAGCAGTATTGCAACAGATGAAGGTCAGCCCCAGCATTTT. It codes for CASSIATDEGQPQHF.

There are many counts of this clonotype. The V and J genes are TRBV6-1 and TRBJ1-4, with D perhaps TRBD1 (6 bases). The germline V gene encodes CDR1 MNHNS and CDR2 SASEGT. The CDR3 sequence is 14 residues long. With 5 bases removed from V and 5 bases from J, the gap between germline ends came to 12 bases. The CDR3 loop is CASSLGAWNEKLFF. The CDR3 DNA reads TGTGCCAGCAGTTTGGGGGCCTGGAATGAAAAACTGTTTTTT.

The J gene is TRBJ2-7, the V gene TRBV5-1; TRBD1 might be the D (5 bases). The CDR3 consists of 14 residues. Germline CDR1 and CDR2: SGHRS and YFSETQ. The V end lost 4 bases, the J end lost 3 bases, and 14 bases lay between the germline ends. For the CDR3, the DNA is TGCGCCAGCAGCGGGGCAGAAGGATTCTACGAGCAGTACTTC. It is translated as CASSGAEGFYEQYF.

This clonotype was detected many times. This chain joins TRBV7-3 and TRBJ2-3; 7 nucleotides match TRBD1. With V trimmed by 4 bases and J by 4 bases, 5 bases remained unmatched. The CDR3 is 14 amino acids. Germline V gene data show CDR1 as SGHTA and CDR2 as FQGTGA. The CDR3: CASSSDRESDTQYF. The CDR3 nucleotides are TGTGCCAGCAGCTCCGACAGGGAGTCAGATACGCAGTATTTT.

The chain carries TRBV6-2 or TRBV6-3 and TRBJ2-7; D is perhaps TRBD2 (6 bases). Germline lookup yields CDR1 MNHEY and CDR2 SVGEGT. Trimming removed 0 bases at V and 6 bases at J, with 12 bases between. CDR3 length: 14 amino acids. CDR3 in DNA: TGTGCCAGCAGTTACTCCTCGGAGGAGGGCGAGCAGTACTTC. It encodes CASSYSSEEGEQYF.

The J gene is TRBJ2-3, the V gene TRBV5-1; D is unresolved. This CDR3 has 13 amino acids. The germline V and J ends were trimmed by 2 bases and 2 bases, with 6 bases remaining between them. Germline CDR1 reads SGHRS; CDR2 reads YFSETQ. CDR3 amino acids: CASSFFPTDTQYF. CDR3 DNA: TGCGCCAGCAGCTTTTTTCCCACAGATACGCAGTATTTT. The entire variable domain, with the rest obtained from reference TRBV5-1 and TRBJ2-3, is as follows: KAGVTQTPRYLIKTRGQQVTLSCSPISGHRSVSWYQQTPGQGLQFLFEYFSETQRNKGNFPGRFSGRQFSNSRSEMNVSTLELGDSALYLCASSFFPTDTQYFGPGTRLTVL.

Only a few counts were recorded for this clonotype. This sequence joins TRBV10-3 and TRBJ2-1; tentatively, D is TRBD1 or TRBD2 (5 bases each). Germline V CDR1 and CDR2: ENHRY, SYGVKD. V lost 3 bases to trimming and J lost 8 bases, with 23 bases between them. The CDR3 length is 17 residues. The CDR3 sequence: CAISEPLHMDKEDEQFF. CDR3 sequence (DNA): TGTGCCATCAGTGAACCCCTACATATGGACAAGGAGGATGAGCAGTTCTTC.

The chain couples TRBV6-1 to TRBJ2-3; D unclear. V was shortened by 1 base and J by 1 base, with 12 bases between the two germline ends. From germline, CDR1 is MNHNS and CDR2 SASEGT. CDR3 length: 16 residues. Written as DNA, the CDR3 is TGTGCCAGCAGTGAAGTCCCGGGTCTCCGCACAGATACGCAGTATTTT. Translated, it gives CASSEVPGLRTDTQYF.

This clonotype has a handful of counts. The chain joins TRBV19 to TRBJ2-5; D may be TRBD1 (6 bases). This CDR3 region has 14 residues. Germline CDR1 and CDR2: LNHDA and SQIVND (reference sequence). Trimming stripped 7 bases from V and 5 bases from J, with 17 bases between. CDR3 loop: CASMGAGEWETQYF. CDR3 sequence (DNA): TGTGCCAGTATGGGGGCTGGAGAGTGGGAGACCCAGTACTTC.

Concerning this clonotype itself: A much larger clone lies a single base off, so this may be a read error. This rearrangement joins TRBV7-2 to TRBJ1-5; no clear D. V was clipped by 3 bases and J by 1 base, with 10 bases between them. Germline V gives CDR1 SGHTA, CDR2 FQGNSA. The CDR3 consists of 15 residues. In DNA form, the CDR3 reads TGTGCCAGCAGCTTGGAAGTTCAGAGCAATCAGCCCCAGCATTTT. Translating it yields CASSLEVQSNQPQHF.

This clonotype has at least ten counts. This sequence joins TRBV5-1 and TRBJ2-7, with D possibly being TRBD2 (6 bases). This CDR3 has 15 amino acids. Trimming shortened V by 0 bases and J by 3 bases, and 13 bases separated the two germline ends. Germline CDR1 SGHRS, CDR2 YFSETQ. Here the CDR3 reads CASSLAVGRDYEQYF. Written as DNA, the CDR3 is TGCGCCAGCAGCTTGGCCGTAGGGCGGGACTACGAGCAGTACTTC. The complete variable domain, with remaining parts taken from reference TRBV5-1 and TRBJ2-7, reads KAGVTQTPRYLIKTRGQQVTLSCSPISGHRSVSWYQQTPGQGLQFLFEYFSETQRNKGNFPGRFSGRQFSNSRSEMNVSTLELGDSALYLCASSLAVGRDYEQYFGPGTRLTVT.

Ten or more counts support this clonotype. The chain is built from TRBV6-1 and TRBJ2-1; TRBD2 aligns across 8 bases. The CDR3 loop spans 14 amino acids. Trimming removed 8 bases from V and 2 bases from J; junction bases left unmatched: 5. Germline loops: CDR1 MNHNS, CDR2 SASEGT. The DNA of the CDR3 is TGTGCCAGCTTTACTAGCGGAGCCTACAATGAGCAGTTCTTC. Translated, it gives CASFTSGAYNEQFF.

The table lists this clonotype with many counts. The chain employs TRBV2 and TRBJ1-2; no clear D gene. CDR1 is SNHLY, CDR2 FYNNEI, per germline. The CDR3 is made up of 15 amino acids. The V end was cut by 0 bases, the J end by 4 bases, with 12 bases between. The CDR3 protein is CASSEAIPPVYGYTF. CDR3 coding DNA: TGTGCCAGCAGTGAAGCCATCCCTCCTGTCTATGGCTACACCTTC. Full variable domain (rest looked up from reference TRBV2 and TRBJ1-2): EPEVTQTPSHQVTQMGQEVILRCVPISNHLYFYWYRQILGQKVEFLVSFYNNEISEKSEIFDDQFSVERPDGSNFTLKIRSTKLEDSAMYFCASSEAIPPVYGYTFGSGTRLTVV.

The chain has TRBV4-2 and TRBJ1-1; possibly TRBD1 for D (6 bases). V was trimmed by 0 bases and J by 1 base, leaving 6 bases between them. Per the germline V gene, CDR1 is LGHNA and CDR2 is YNFKEQ. CDR3 length: 14 amino acids. The CDR3 nucleotides read TGTGCCAGCAGCCAAGAGACAGGGAACACTGAAGCTTTCTTT. Encoded protein: CASSQETGNTEAFF.